This TCR beta chain was identified in a study of CD8 T cells in Susac syndrome. As for the study in general: Sequenced Susac syndrome patients included about six with active disease and under ten who were in remission. At the time of blood draw, patients with Susac syndrome were therapy-naive, receiving corticosteroids, or receiving intravenous immunoglobulin alone. Study-wide results and limits: The CD4+ T cell repertoires from Susac syndrome exhibited no clonal expansion.

The V end was cut by 6 bases, the J end by 7 bases, with 12 bases between. Germline V gene sequence: CDR1 MNHEY, CDR2 SMNVEV (reference sequence). The CDR3 covers 12 residues. This clonotype showed up just once. No antigen is known for it. The RNA input was 0.5 to 1 ug, and it was reverse transcribed with random hexamers. TCRdb re-derived calls from the immunoSEQ multiplex PCR reads in MiXCR, one entry per CDR3 protein. The top ten hold around 0.1% of the sample, which has 170,000 or so distinct CDR3 sequences, around 94% seen once. This sequence was found in a human donor with Susac syndrome. This sequence joins TRBV27 and TRBJ1-2, with TRBD1 as a possible D gene (5 bases). The sample was CD4+ T cells from PBMCs. The CDR3 reads CASREGLGGYTF. CDR3 DNA sequence: TGTGCCAGCAGAGAGGGGCTTGGTGGCTACACCTTC.